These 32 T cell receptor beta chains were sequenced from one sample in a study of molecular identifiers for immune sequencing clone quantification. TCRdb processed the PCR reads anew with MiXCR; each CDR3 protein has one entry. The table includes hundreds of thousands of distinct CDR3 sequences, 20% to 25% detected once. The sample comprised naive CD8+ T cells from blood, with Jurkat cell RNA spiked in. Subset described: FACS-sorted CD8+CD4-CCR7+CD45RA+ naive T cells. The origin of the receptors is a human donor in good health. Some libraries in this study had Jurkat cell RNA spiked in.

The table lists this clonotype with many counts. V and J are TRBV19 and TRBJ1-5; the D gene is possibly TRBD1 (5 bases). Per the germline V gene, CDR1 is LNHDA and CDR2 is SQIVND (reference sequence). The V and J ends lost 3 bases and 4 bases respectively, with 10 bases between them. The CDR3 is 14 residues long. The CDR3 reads CASSMGQKNQPQHF. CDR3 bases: TGTGCCAGTAGTATGGGGCAGAAAAATCAGCCCCAGCATTTT.

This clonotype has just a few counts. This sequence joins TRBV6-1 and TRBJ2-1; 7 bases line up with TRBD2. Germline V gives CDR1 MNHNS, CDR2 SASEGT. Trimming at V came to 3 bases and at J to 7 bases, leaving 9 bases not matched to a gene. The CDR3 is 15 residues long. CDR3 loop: CASSERRELWNEQFF. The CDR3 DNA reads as TGTGCCAGCAGTGAGCGGCGGGAGTTGTGGAATGAGCAGTTCTTC.

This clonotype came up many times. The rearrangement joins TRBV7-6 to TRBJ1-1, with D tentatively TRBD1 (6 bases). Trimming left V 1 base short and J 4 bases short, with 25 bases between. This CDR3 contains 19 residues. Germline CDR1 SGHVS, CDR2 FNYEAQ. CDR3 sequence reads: CASSLDILEGVGSSTEAFF. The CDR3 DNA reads TGTGCCAGCAGCTTAGACATTCTGGAGGGGGTAGGATCGAGCACTGAAGCTTTCTTT.

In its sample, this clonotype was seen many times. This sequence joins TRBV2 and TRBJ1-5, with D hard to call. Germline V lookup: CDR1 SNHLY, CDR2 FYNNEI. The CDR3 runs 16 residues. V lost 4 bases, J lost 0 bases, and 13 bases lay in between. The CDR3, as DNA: TGTGCCAGCAGTGTGATGCAGCGCAGTAGCAATCAGCCCCAGCATTTT. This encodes CASSVMQRSSNQPQHF.

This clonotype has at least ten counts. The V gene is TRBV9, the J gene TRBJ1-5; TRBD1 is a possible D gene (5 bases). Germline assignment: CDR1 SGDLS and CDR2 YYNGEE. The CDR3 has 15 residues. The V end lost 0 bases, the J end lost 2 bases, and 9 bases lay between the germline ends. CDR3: CASSVGSGRNQPQHF. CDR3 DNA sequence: TGTGCCAGCAGCGTAGGTTCGGGGCGCAATCAGCCCCAGCATTTT.

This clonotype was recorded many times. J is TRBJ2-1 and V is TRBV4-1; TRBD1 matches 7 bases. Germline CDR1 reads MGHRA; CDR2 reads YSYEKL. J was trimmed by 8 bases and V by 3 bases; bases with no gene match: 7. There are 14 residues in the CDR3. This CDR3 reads CASSHNTGAYEQFF. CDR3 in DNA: TGCGCCAGCAGCCACAACACAGGGGCCTATGAGCAGTTCTTC.

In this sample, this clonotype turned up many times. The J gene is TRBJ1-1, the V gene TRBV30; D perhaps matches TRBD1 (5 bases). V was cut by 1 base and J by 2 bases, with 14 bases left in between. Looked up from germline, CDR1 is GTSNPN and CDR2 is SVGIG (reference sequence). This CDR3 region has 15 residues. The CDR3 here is CAWSEGVGANTEAFF. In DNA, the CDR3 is TGTGCCTGGAGTGAGGGCGTCGGGGCTAACACTGAAGCTTTCTTT.

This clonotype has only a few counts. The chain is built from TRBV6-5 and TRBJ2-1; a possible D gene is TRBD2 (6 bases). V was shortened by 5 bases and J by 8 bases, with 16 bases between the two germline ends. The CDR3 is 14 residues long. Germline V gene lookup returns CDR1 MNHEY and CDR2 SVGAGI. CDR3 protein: CASSLSGRGDEQFF. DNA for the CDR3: TGTGCCAGCAGTCTCAGCGGGCGTGGGGATGAGCAGTTCTTC.

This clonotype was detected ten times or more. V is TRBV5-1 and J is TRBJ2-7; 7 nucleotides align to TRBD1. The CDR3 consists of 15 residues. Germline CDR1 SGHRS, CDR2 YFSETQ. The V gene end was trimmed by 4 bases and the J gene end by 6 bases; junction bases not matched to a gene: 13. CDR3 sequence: CASSPLFLGGGEQYF. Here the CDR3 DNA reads TGCGCCAGCAGCCCCCTTTTCCTAGGGGGCGGCGAGCAGTACTTC.

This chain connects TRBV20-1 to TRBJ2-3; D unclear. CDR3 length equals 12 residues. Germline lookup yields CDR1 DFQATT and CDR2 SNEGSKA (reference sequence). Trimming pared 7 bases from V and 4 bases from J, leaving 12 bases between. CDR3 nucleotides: TGCAGTGGTTTCACAGCTGCAGATACGCAGTATTTT. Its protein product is CSGFTAADTQYF.

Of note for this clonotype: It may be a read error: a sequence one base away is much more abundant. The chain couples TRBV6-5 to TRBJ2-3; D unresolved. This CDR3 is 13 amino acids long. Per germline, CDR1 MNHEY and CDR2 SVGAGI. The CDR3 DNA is TGTGCCAGCGGTTACTCGTCCAGGGATACGCAGTATTTT. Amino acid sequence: CASGYSSRDTQYF.

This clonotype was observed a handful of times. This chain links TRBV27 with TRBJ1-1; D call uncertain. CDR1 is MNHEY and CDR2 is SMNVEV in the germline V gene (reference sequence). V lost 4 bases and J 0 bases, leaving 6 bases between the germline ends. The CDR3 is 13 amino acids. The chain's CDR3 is CASSYQLNTEAFF. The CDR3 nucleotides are TGTGCCAGCAGTTATCAACTGAACACTGAAGCTTTCTTT.

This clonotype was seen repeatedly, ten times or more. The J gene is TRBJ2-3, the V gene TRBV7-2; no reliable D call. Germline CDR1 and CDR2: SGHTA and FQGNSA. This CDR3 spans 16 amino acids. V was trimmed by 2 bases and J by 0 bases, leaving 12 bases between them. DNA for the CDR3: TGTGCCAGCAGCTTATTGGTGGCAAAAAGCACAGATACGCAGTATTTT. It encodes CASSLLVAKSTDTQYF.

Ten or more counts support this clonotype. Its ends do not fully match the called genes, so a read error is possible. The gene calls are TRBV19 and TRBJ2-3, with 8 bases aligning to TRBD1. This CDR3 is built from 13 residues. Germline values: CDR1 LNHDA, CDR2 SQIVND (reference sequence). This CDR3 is CASSIAGGDRQYF. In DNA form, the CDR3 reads TGTGCCAGTAGTATAGCAGGGGGCGATAGGCAGTATTTT.

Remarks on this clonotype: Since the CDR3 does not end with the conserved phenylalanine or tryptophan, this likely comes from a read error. CDR3 sequence reads: CASSPLENYGYTL. The CDR3 DNA is TGTGCCAGCAGCCCCCTAGAGAACTATGGCTACACCCTC. V usage is TRBV7-9 and J usage is TRBJ1-2, with D unresolved. CDR3 length equals 13 residues. Germline-derived CDR1 and CDR2 are SEHNR and FQNEAQ (reference sequence). The V gene lost 5 bases and the J gene lost 2 bases, with 9 bases spanning the gap.

The CDR3 DNA sequence: TGTGCCAGCAGCTCGGGACTTCACTCCTACGAGCAGTTCTTC. Amino acid sequence: CASSSGLHSYEQFF. The genes are TRBV7-9 and TRBJ2-1; D is possibly TRBD2 (6 bases). CDR1 is SEHNR, CDR2 FQNEAQ, per germline (reference sequence). V was shortened by 4 bases and J by 10 bases, with 17 bases between the two germline ends. The length of the CDR3 is 14 residues.

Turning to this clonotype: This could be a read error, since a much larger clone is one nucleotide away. The DNA for the CDR3 is TGTGCCAGTAGTAACCCCCCGGCCGGGGCCCAGTACTTC. Translation: CASSNPPAGAQYF. The chain combines TRBV19 with TRBJ2-5, with D possibly matching TRBD2 (5 bases). CDR1 and CDR2 from the germline V gene are LNHDA and SQIVND (reference sequence). There are 13 residues in the CDR3. The V and J ends lost 4 bases and 9 bases respectively, with 15 bases between them.

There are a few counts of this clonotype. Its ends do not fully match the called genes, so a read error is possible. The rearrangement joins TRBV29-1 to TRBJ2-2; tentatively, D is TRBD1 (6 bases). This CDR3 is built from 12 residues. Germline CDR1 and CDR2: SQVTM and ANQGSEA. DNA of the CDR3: TGCAGCGTTGGGGACACCGCCGGGGAGCCGTTTTTT. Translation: CSVGDTAGEPFF.

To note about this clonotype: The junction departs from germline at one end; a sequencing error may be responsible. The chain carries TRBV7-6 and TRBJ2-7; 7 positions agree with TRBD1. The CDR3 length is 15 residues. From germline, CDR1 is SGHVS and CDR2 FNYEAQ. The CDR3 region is CARSLFSGRGYEQYF. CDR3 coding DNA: TGTGCCCGCAGCTTATTCTCCGGCAGGGGGTACGAGCAGTACTTC. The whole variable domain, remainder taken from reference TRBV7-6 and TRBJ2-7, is GAGVSQSPRYKVTKRGQDVALRCDPISGHVSLYWYRQALGQGPEFLTYFNYEAQQDKSGLPNDRFSAERPEGSISTLTIQRTEQRDSAMYRCARSLFSGRGYEQYFGPGTRLTVT.

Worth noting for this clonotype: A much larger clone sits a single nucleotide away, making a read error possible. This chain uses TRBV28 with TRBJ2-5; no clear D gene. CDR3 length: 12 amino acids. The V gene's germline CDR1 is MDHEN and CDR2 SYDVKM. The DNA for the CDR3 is TGTGCCTCCAAAGAGTACCAAGGGACCCAGTACTTC. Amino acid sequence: CASKEYQGTQYF.

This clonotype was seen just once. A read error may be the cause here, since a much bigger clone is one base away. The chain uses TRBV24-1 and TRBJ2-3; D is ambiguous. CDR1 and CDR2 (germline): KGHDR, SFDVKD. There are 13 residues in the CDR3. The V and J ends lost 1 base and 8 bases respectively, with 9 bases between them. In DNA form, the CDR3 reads TGTGCCACCAGTGATTTTATCGGTGGTACGCAGTATTTT. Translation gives CATSDFIGGTQYF.

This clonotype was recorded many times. CDR3 nucleotide sequence: TGCAGCGTCCCAATTCCCGGGACGGCGGCTAATGAAAAACTGTTTTTT. Encoded protein: CSVPIPGTAANEKLFF. The J gene is TRBJ1-4, the V gene TRBV29-1, with D possibly matching TRBD1 (5 bases). Deletions cut 6 bases from V and 3 bases from J, with 20 bases between. This CDR3 comprises 16 residues. Germline V lookup: CDR1 SQVTM, CDR2 ANQGSEA. The variable domain in full, completed from reference TRBV29-1 and TRBJ1-4, reads SAVISQKPSRDICQRGTSLTIQCQVDSQVTMMFWYRQQPGQSLTLIATANQGSEATYESGFVIDKFPISRPNLTFSTLTVSNMSPEDSSIYLCSVPIPGTAANEKLFFGSGTQLSVL.

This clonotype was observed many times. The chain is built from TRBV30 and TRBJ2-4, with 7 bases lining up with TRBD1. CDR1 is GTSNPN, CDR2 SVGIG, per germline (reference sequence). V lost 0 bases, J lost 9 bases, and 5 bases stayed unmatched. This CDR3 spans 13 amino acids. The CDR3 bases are TGTGCCTGGAGTGTAGGGGGCTCATCCATTCAGTACTTC. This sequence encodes CAWSVGGSSIQYF. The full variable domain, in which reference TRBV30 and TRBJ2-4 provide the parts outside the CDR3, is SQTIHQWPATLVQPVGSPLSLECTVEGTSNPNLYWYRQAAGRGLQLLFYSVGIGQISSEVPQNLSASRPQDRQFILSSKKLLLSDSGFYLCAWSVGGSSIQYFGAGTRLSVL.

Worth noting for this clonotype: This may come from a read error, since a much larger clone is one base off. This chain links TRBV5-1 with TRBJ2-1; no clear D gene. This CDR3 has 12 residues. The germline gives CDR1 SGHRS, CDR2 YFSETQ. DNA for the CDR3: TGCGCCAGCAGGAGTTCTGAAAATGAGCAGTCCTTC. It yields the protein CASRSSENEQSF.

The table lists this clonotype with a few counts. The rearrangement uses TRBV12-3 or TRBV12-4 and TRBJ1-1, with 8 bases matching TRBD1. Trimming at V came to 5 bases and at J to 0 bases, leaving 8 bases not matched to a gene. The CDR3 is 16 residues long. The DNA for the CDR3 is TGTGCCAGCAGTAAGAGACAGGGGTTGTTGAACACTGAAGCTTTCTTT. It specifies CASSKRQGLLNTEAFF.

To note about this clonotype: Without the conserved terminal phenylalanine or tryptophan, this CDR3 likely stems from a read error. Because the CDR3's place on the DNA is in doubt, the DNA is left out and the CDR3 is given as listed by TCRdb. CDR3: CASSKARGEAKNIQYS. V and J are TRBV21-1 and TRBJ2-4; TRBD1, the D gene given by the table, was not confirmed from the DNA. TRBV21-1 is a pseudogene segment. The CDR3 comprises 16 residues, both ends counted.

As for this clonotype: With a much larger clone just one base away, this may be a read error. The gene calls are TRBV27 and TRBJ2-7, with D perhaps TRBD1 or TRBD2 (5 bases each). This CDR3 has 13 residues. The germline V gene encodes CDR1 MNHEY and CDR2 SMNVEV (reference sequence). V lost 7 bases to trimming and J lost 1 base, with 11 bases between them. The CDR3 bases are TGTGCCAGCAAGACAGAGGGGTCCTACGAGCAGTACTTC. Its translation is CASKTEGSYEQYF.

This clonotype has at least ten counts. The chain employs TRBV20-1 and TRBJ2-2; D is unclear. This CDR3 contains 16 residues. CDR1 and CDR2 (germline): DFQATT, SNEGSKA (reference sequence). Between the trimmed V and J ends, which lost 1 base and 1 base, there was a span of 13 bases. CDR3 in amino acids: CSARAPYKGNTGELFF. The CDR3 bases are TGCAGTGCTAGAGCCCCTTACAAGGGGAACACCGGGGAGCTGTTTTTT.

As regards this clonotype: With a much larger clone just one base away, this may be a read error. CDR3 sequence reads: CASSQLSASGGSRETQYF. CDR3 DNA: TGCGCCAGCAGCCAACTAAGCGCTAGCGGGGGGTCCAGAGAGACCCAGTACTTC. The rearrangement joins TRBV4-1 to TRBJ2-5; 11 nucleotides match TRBD2. The CDR3 has 18 amino acids. Germline CDR1 reads MGHRA; CDR2 reads YSYEKL. The V gene end was trimmed by 2 bases and the J gene end by 4 bases; junction bases not matched to a gene: 12.

The CDR3 bases are TGTGCCAGCAGCCCATCAGGGGGAGGTGAAAAACTGTTTTTT. Its protein product is CASSPSGGGEKLFF. The chain employs TRBV3-1 and TRBJ1-4; 7 bases are a match to TRBD1. V lost 4 bases to trimming and J lost 7 bases; unmatched junction nucleotides: 6. This CDR3 has 14 amino acids. Germline lookup yields CDR1 LGHDT and CDR2 YNNKEL (reference sequence).

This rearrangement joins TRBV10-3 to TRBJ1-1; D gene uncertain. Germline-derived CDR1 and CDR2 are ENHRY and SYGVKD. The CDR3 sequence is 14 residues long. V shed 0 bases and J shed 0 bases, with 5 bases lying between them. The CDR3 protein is CAISESGVNTEAFF. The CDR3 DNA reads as TGTGCCATCAGTGAGTCAGGCGTGAACACTGAAGCTTTCTTT.

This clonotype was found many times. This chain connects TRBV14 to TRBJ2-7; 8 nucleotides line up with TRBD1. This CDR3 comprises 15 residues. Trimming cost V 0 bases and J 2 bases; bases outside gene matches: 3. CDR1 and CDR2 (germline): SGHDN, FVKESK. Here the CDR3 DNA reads TGTGCCAGCAGCCAAGAACAGGGGGGTACCTACGAGCAGTACTTC. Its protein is CASSQEQGGTYEQYF.